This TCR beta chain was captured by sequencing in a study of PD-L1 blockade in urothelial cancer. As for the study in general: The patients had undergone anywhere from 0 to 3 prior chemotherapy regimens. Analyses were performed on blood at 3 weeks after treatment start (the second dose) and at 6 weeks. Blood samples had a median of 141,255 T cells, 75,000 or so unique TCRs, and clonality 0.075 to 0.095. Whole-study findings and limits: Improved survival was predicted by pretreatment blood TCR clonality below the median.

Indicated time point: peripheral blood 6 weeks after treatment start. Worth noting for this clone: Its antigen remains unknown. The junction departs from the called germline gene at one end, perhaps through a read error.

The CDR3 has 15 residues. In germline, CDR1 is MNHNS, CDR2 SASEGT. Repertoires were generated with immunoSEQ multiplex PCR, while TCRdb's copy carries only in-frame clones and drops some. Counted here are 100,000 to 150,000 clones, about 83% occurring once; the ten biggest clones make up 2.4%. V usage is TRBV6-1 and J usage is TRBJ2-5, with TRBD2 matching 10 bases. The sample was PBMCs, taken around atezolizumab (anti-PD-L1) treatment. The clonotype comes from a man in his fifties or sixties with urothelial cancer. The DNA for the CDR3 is TGTGCCACTACCGGGGGGCTAGCGGGAGTAGAGGCCCAGTACTTC. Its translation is CATTGGLAGVEAQYF.